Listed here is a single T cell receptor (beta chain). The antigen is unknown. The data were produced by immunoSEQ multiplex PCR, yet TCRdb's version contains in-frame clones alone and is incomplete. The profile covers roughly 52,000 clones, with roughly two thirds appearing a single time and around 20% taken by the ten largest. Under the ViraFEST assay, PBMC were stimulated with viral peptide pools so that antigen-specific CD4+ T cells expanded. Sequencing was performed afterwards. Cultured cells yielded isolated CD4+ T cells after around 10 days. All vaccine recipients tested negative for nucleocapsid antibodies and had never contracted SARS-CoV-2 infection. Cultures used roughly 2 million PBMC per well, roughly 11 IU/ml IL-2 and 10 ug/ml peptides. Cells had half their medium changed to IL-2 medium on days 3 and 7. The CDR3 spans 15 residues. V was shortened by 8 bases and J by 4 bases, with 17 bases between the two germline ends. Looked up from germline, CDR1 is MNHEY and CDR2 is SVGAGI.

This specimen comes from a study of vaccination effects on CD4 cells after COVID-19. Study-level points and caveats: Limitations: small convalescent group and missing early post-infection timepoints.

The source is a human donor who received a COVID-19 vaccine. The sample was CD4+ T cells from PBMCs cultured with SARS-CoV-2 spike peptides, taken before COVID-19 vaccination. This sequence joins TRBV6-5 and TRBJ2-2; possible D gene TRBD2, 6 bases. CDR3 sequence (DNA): TGTGCCAGCGGGGACCTATTGGAGGGCACCGGGGAGCTGTTTTTT. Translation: CASGDLLEGTGELFF.